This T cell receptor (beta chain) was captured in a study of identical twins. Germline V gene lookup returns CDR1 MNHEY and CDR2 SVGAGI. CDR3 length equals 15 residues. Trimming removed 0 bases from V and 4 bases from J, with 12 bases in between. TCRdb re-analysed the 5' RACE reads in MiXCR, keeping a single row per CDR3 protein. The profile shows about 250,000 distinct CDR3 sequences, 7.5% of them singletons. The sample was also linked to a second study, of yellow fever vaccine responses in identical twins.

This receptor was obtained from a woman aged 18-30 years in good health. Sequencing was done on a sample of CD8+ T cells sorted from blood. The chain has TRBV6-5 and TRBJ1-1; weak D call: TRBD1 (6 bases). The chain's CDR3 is CASSYSSTGLTEAFF. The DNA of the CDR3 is TGTGCCAGCAGTTACTCGTCCACAGGGCTCACTGAAGCTTTCTTT.